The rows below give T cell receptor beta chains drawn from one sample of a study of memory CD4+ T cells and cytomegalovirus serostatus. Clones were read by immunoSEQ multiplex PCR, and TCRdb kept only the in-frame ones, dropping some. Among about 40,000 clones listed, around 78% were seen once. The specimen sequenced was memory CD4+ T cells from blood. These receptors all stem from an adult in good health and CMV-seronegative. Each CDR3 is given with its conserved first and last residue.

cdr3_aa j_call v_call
CATGQVGEKLFF TRBJ1-4 TRBV28
CASTGDTGELFF TRBJ2-2 TRBV19
CAWSVISFGTGLSQPQHF TRBJ1-5 TRBV30
CASSSGATNTGELFF TRBJ2-2 TRBV7-3
CASSLGVAGAGQEAQYF TRBJ2-5 TRBV5-4
CASSTRDNGYTF TRBJ1-2 TRBV5-6
CASSFRASLSTGELFF TRBJ2-2 TRBV7-9
CASSYSGGSYEQYF TRBJ2-7 TRBV6-5
CASRLDRASNQPQHF TRBJ1-5 TRBV19
CSVGGQGNYGYTF TRBJ1-2 TRBV29-1
CATSRDLGRETQYF TRBJ2-5 TRBV15
CASSPTVGGAGYGYTF TRBJ1-2 TRBV19
CASRLAGTGGTDTQYF TRBJ2-3 TRBV14
CASSSTGDYGYTF TRBJ1-2 TRBV5-1
CASMTGTNTGELFF TRBJ2-2 TRBV6-5
CASSLGRGDTEAFF TRBJ1-1 TRBV11-3
CASSPAGSGGALEQYF TRBJ2-7 TRBV5-1
CASNTGQGVLETQYF TRBJ2-5 TRBV25-1
CASSLVGNQGNEQFF TRBJ2-1 TRBV7-2
CASTPPGRHYGYTF TRBJ1-2 TRBV28
CASSLGIGAGPGELFF TRBJ2-2 TRBV11-2
CASSSTGTSGYTF TRBJ1-2 TRBV5-4
CASSLGGQGSTQYF TRBJ2-3 TRBV5-6
CASSFPGQANRGQFF TRBJ2-1 TRBV5-5
CASSLGTRRFGTEAFF TRBJ1-1 TRBV5-1
CALQQVSYEQYF TRBJ2-7 TRBV30
CSVAGGGVGYGYTF TRBJ1-2 TRBV29-1
CASSPEVRGKNTEAFF TRBJ1-1 TRBV18
CASSLREGTEAFF TRBJ1-1 TRBV5-1
CASSEAVVGYTF TRBJ1-2 TRBV2
CASSSQGLADNEQFF TRBJ2-1 TRBV2
CASRRLGGTQYF TRBJ2-3 TRBV6-5
CASSLPRRLARHNEQFF TRBJ2-1 TRBV7-8
CASTLGGYQPQHF TRBJ1-5 TRBV28
CSVEGLAATSEQYF TRBJ2-7 TRBV29-1